Shown below are 22 T cell receptor beta chains from a single sample sequenced in a study of vaccination and CD4 T cells after COVID-19 (dated 2022 in TCRdb). Their specific antigens are unknown. Explained via the paper, the treatment or condition label denotes: approximately nine-day PBMC culture with coronavirus spike peptide pools or control peptides (ViraFEST assay). Library generation was performed with PCR. Reads for this sample came from an Illumina iSeq 100. DNA from cultured CD4+ T cells was subjected to TCR sequencing with the Oncomine TCR Beta short-read assay at the Johns Hopkins FTIC core. TCRdb reworked the public reads: Q25 trimming with fastp, MiXCR clone assembly, productive beta chains retained. One record per CDR3 amino acid sequence lists the most common genes and DNA. The sample contains about 11,000 distinct CDR3 sequences, about 50% of them found a single time. Approximately 20% of the sample rests with the top ten.

Sequencing used cultured CD4+ T cells from blood, obtained after SARS-CoV-2 vaccination. All receptors come from a human donor with COVID-19.

The CDR3 bases are TGTGCCAGCAGGATCGGGGGCTTCACCGGGGAGCTGTTTTTT. Its translation is CASRIGGFTGELFF. The V and J genes are TRBV7-2 and TRBJ2-2; D tentatively fits TRBD1 or TRBD2 (6 bases each). The V end lost 6 bases, the J end lost 4 bases, and 12 bases lay between the germline ends. Germline V gene sequence: CDR1 SGHTA, CDR2 FQGNSA. The CDR3 has 14 residues.

The chain uses TRBV20-1 and TRBJ1-5; D gene ambiguous. CDR3 size: 14 residues. Deletions cut 8 bases from V and 4 bases from J, with 18 bases between. The germline V gene has CDR1 DFQATT and CDR2 SNEGSKA (reference sequence). As DNA, the CDR3 is TGCAGTTCGTTGAGCGGGTCGCAGAATCAGCCCCAGCATTTT. Its translation: CSSLSGSQNQPQHF.

The rearrangement uses TRBV11-3 and TRBJ2-3; TRBD2 might be the D (5 bases). The CDR3 extends over 17 amino acids. V was shortened by 3 bases and J by 2 bases, with 18 bases between the two germline ends. In germline, CDR1 is SGHNT, CDR2 YENEEA. As DNA, the CDR3 is TGTGCCAGCAGCTTGGACTCCCCTTTGCCCCCCACAGATACGCAGTATTTT. Translation: CASSLDSPLPPTDTQYF.

V usage is TRBV7-4 and J usage is TRBJ2-1, with TRBD1 as a possible D gene (6 bases). Germline V lookup: CDR1 SGHVT, CDR2 SQSDAQ. This CDR3 is built from 16 residues. Trimming stripped 1 base from V and 3 bases from J, with 13 bases between. CDR3 sequence: CASSLVGAQLYNEQFF. CDR3 sequence (DNA): TGTGCCAGCAGCTTAGTGGGGGCTCAACTCTACAATGAGCAGTTCTTC. The variable domain in full, completed from reference TRBV7-4 and TRBJ2-1, reads GAGVSQSPRYKVAKRGRDVALRCDSISGHVTLYWYRQTLGQGSEVLTYSQSDAQRDKSGRPSGRFSAERPERSVSTLKIQRTEQGDSAVYLCASSLVGAQLYNEQFFGPGTRLTVL.

This chain uses TRBV4-1 with TRBJ2-5; possible D gene TRBD2, 6 bases. Trimming removed 1 base at V and 4 bases at J, with 10 bases between. In germline, CDR1 is MGHRA, CDR2 YSYEKL. CDR3 length: 14 amino acids. The CDR3 reads CASSQVSAGETQYF. Written as DNA, the CDR3 is TGCGCCAGCAGCCAAGTCTCAGCGGGAGAGACCCAGTACTTC.

The V call is TRBV20-1, the J call TRBJ2-7; 11 bases are shared with TRBD1. Germline V lookup: CDR1 DFQATT, CDR2 SNEGSKA (reference sequence). V lost 5 bases, J lost 2 bases, and 5 bases stayed unmatched. This CDR3 is built from 14 residues. The CDR3 DNA reads as TGCAGTGCTCCCCGGGACAGGGGGACCTACGAGCAGTACTTC. This sequence encodes CSAPRDRGTYEQYF.

This clonotype was detected once. The chain employs TRBV30 and TRBJ2-7; 8 nucleotides line up with TRBD1. V shed 3 bases, J shed 7 bases, and the junction held 14 bases outside the gene matches. The CDR3 is made up of 15 amino acids. Germline loops: CDR1 GTSNPN, CDR2 SVGIG (reference sequence). CDR3 loop: CAWSRTHQGAGEQYF. CDR3 nucleotide sequence: TGTGCCTGGAGCCGAACCCACCAGGGGGCGGGTGAGCAGTACTTC.

The rearrangement links TRBV20-1 to TRBJ1-5, with a tentative D call TRBD1 (6 bases). V lost 6 bases and J lost 1, with 22 bases in between. Germline CDR1 is DFQATT and CDR2 is SNEGSKA (reference sequence). The CDR3 loop spans 17 amino acids. The CDR3 coding sequence is TGCAGTGCCGTAGTTGGTGGGGGGGCGGTGAGCAATCAGCCCCAGCATTTT. Residues: CSAVVGGGAVSNQPQHF.

The chain carries TRBV7-8 and TRBJ2-2; 12 bases are shared with TRBD1. This CDR3 comprises 17 residues. CDR1 and CDR2 from the germline V gene are SGHVS and FQNEAQ. The V and J ends lost 0 bases and 7 bases, in that order; junction bases with no gene match: 6. CDR3 nucleotide sequence: TGTGCCAGCAGCTTAGCGAGGGACAGGGGGCAGCACGGGGAGCTGTTTTTT. Translated: CASSLARDRGQHGELFF.

V usage is TRBV5-1 and J usage is TRBJ2-3, with 7 bases aligning to TRBD1. This CDR3 is built from 14 residues. V lost 3 bases, J lost 6 bases, and 7 bases stayed unmatched. Germline V gene sequence: CDR1 SGHRS, CDR2 YFSETQ. CDR3 region: CASSSRDRTDTQYF. In DNA, the CDR3 is TGCGCCAGCAGCTCCCGGGACAGAACCGATACGCAGTATTTT.

The gene calls are TRBV2 and TRBJ2-7; D unclear. In germline, CDR1 is SNHLY, CDR2 FYNNEI. V lost 0 bases and J lost 6, with 9 bases in between. The CDR3 spans 13 residues. The CDR3 sequence is CASSEAKGSEQYF. In DNA, the CDR3 is TGTGCCAGCAGTGAAGCAAAGGGCAGCGAGCAGTACTTC. Supplemented by reference TRBV2 and TRBJ2-7, the full variable domain reads EPEVTQTPSHQVTQMGQEVILRCVPISNHLYFYWYRQILGQKVEFLVSFYNNEISEKSEIFDDQFSVERPDGSNFTLKIRSTKLEDSAMYFCASSEAKGSEQYFGPGTRLTVT.

The V call is TRBV6-5, the J call TRBJ1-5; tentative D call: TRBD1 (5 bases). V was pared by 4 bases and J by 3 bases, with 16 bases between. This CDR3 spans 16 amino acids. CDR1 and CDR2 (germline): MNHEY, SVGAGI. This chain's CDR3 is CASSSMTPGPNQPQHF. CDR3 DNA sequence: TGTGCCAGCAGTTCCATGACCCCGGGACCCAATCAGCCCCAGCATTTT.

This clonotype was counted a few times. The chain combines TRBV28 with TRBJ1-1; the D is unclear. This CDR3 spans 14 amino acids. Germline V gene lookup returns CDR1 MDHEN and CDR2 SYDVKM. Trimming shortened V by 6 bases and J by 4 bases, and 15 bases separated the two germline ends. In DNA, the CDR3 is TGTGCCAGCAGACCCCGGGAACCGGTCACTGAAGCTTTCTTT. Amino acids: CASRPREPVTEAFF.

As DNA, the CDR3 is TGCAGTGCTACAGACAGGGGGCGCATAGATCAGCCCCAGCATTTT. The encoded protein is CSATDRGRIDQPQHF. The rearrangement joins TRBV20-1 to TRBJ1-5; 10 bases map to TRBD1. Germline CDR1 reads DFQATT; CDR2 reads SNEGSKA (reference sequence). This CDR3 is 15 amino acids long. J lost 5 bases, V lost 4 bases, and 8 bases had no gene match.

This clonotype has more than one count but fewer than ten. V gene TRBV19 combines with J gene TRBJ1-2; D is possibly TRBD1 (5 bases). Germline assignment: CDR1 LNHDA and CDR2 SQIVND (reference sequence). Trimming took 3 bases from V and 5 from J, leaving 16 bases between them. The CDR3 covers 15 residues. The CDR3 nucleotides are TGTGCCAGTAGTATCGACCGGGACGGAGGGTATGGCTACACCTTC. It specifies CASSIDRDGGYGYTF.

This clonotype appeared a few times. The rearrangement joins TRBV28 to TRBJ2-1; 9 bases map to TRBD1. Trimming cost V 8 bases and J 9 bases; bases outside gene matches: 8. CDR3 size: 13 residues. CDR1 and CDR2 (germline): MDHEN, SYDVKM. In DNA, the CDR3 is TGTGCCAGCGAAGGGACAGGGAAACCTGAGCAGTTCTTC. It codes for CASEGTGKPEQFF.

The V gene is TRBV18, the J gene TRBJ1-2; TRBD1 agrees at 8 bases. J lost 4 bases, V lost 2 bases, and 3 bases had no gene match. Germline values: CDR1 KGHSH, CDR2 LQKENI. This CDR3 region has 14 residues. This CDR3 reads CASSPTGGGYGYTF. The CDR3, as DNA: TGTGCCAGCTCACCAACAGGGGGGGGCTATGGCTACACCTTC.

The genes are TRBV28 and TRBJ1-5, with a tentative D call TRBD1 (5 bases). Trimming stripped 4 bases from V and 2 bases from J, with 15 bases between. Germline CDR1 MDHEN, CDR2 SYDVKM. There are 16 residues in the CDR3. The CDR3 here is CASSWGTAPGNQPQHF. The CDR3 region has the DNA TGTGCCAGCAGTTGGGGGACGGCACCCGGCAATCAGCCCCAGCATTTT.

This clonotype was seen more than once but under ten times. This chain links TRBV6-5 with TRBJ1-3; a possible D gene is TRBD1 (5 bases). From germline, CDR1 is MNHEY and CDR2 SVGAGI. Trimming removed 0 bases at V and 0 bases at J, with 9 bases between. This CDR3 comprises 16 residues. The CDR3 reads CASSYSRQSSGNTIYF. DNA of the CDR3: TGTGCCAGCAGTTACTCGAGACAGTCCTCTGGAAACACCATATATTTT.

The rearrangement joins TRBV5-4 to TRBJ1-6; unclear D gene. V was shortened by 0 bases and J by 6 bases, with 4 bases between the two germline ends. Germline V CDR1 and CDR2: SGHNT, YYREEE (reference sequence). This CDR3 has 13 residues. The CDR3 sequence: CASSLGRNSPLHF. The CDR3 region has the DNA TGTGCCAGCAGCTTGGGCCGTAATTCACCCCTCCACTTT. Filled out from reference TRBV5-4 and TRBJ1-6, the complete variable domain reads ETGVTQSPTHLIKTRGQQVTLRCSSQSGHNTVSWYQQALGQGPQFIFQYYREEENGRGNFPPRFSGLQFPNYSSELNVNALELDDSALYLCASSLGRNSPLHFGNGTRLTVT.

The V call is TRBV14, the J call TRBJ2-7; D call uncertain. From germline, CDR1 is SGHDN and CDR2 FVKESK. The CDR3 consists of 13 residues. The V end was cut by 3 bases, the J end by 6 bases, with 12 bases between. Written as DNA, the CDR3 is TGTGCCAGCAGCCATTTCAAAACTGCCGAGCAGTACTTC. Translated, it gives CASSHFKTAEQYF. The entire variable domain, with the rest obtained from reference TRBV14 and TRBJ2-7, is as follows: EAGVTQFPSHSVIEKGQTVTLRCDPISGHDNLYWYRRVMGKEIKFLLHFVKESKQDESGMPNNRFLAERTGGTYSTLKVQPAELEDSGVYFCASSHFKTAEQYFGPGTRLTVT.

The chain joins TRBV15 to TRBJ1-5; perhaps TRBD1 as D (5 bases). Trimming took 1 base from V and 3 from J, leaving 10 bases between them. In germline, CDR1 is LNHNV, CDR2 YYDKDF (reference sequence). This CDR3 is built from 15 residues. The CDR3 reads CATSRAGTSNQPQHF. For the CDR3, the DNA is TGTGCCACCAGCAGAGCGGGGACCTCCAATCAGCCCCAGCATTTT.